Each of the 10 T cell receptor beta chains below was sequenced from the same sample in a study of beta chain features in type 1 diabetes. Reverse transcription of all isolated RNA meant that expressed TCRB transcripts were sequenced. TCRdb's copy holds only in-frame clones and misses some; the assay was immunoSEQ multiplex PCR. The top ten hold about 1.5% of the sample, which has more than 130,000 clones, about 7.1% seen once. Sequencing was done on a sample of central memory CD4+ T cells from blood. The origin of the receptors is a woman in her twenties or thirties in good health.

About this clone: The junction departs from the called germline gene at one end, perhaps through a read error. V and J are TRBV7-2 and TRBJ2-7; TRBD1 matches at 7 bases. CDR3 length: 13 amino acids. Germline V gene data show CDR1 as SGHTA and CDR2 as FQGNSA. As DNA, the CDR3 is TGTGCCAGCAGTAAGGGGGCAACCCTATTTCGGGACTTC. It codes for CASSKGATLFRDF.

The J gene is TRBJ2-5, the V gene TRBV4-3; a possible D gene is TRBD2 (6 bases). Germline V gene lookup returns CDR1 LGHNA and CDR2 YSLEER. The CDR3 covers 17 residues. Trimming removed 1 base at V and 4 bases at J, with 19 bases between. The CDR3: CASSQGTTRGPGETQYF. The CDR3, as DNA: TGCGCCAGCAGCCAAGGAACGACTAGAGGGCCCGGAGAGACCCAGTACTTC.

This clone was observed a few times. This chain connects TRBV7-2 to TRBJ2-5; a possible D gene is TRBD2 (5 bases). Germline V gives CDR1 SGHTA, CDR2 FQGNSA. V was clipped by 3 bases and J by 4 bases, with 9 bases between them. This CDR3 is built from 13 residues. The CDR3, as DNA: TGTGCCAGCAGCTTCTTAAGCGGAGAGACCCAGTACTTC. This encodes CASSFLSGETQYF.

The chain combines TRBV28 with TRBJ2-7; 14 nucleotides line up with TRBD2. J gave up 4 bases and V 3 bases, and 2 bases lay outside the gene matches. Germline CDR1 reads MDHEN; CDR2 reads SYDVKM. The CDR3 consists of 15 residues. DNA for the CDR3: TGTGCCAGCAGTTTCGGGACTAGCGGGAGATACGAGCAGTACTTC. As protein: CASSFGTSGRYEQYF.

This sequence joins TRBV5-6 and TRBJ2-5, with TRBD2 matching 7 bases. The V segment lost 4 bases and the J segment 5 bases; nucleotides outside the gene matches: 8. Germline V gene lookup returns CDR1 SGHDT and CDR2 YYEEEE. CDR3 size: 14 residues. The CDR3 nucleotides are TGTGCCAGCAGCCAATCCGTGGGGGGGGAGACCCAGTACTTC. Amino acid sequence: CASSQSVGGETQYF.

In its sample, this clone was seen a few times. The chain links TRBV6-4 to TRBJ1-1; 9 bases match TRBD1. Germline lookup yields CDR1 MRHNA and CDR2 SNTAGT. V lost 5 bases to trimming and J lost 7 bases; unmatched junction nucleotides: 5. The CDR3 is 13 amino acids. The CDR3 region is CASSPGQGVEAFF. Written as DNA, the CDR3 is TGTGCCAGCAGTCCGGGACAGGGCGTTGAAGCTTTCTTT.

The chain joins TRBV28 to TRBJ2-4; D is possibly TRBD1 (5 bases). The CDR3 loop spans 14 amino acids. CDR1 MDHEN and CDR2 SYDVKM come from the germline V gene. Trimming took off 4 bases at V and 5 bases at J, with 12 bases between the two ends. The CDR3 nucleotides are TGTGCCAGCAGTTGGGCGACAGTCGAAAACATTCAGTACTTC. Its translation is CASSWATVENIQYF.

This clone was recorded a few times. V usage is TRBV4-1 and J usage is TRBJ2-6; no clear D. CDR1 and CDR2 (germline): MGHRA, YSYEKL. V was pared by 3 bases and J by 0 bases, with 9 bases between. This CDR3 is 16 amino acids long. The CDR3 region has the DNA TGCGCCAGCAGCCAGGGCAGGCTCTCTGGGGCCAACGTCCTGACTTTC. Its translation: CASSQGRLSGANVLTF.

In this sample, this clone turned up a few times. The CDR3 coding sequence is TGTGCCAGCAGGCCGACTAGCGGGAGACCCCTGAGTTTCTACGAGCAGTACTTC. Its protein is CASRPTSGRPLSFYEQYF. The chain uses TRBV27 and TRBJ2-7; 12 bases are a match to TRBD2. CDR3 length: 18 amino acids. Trimming cost V 6 bases and J 3 bases; bases outside gene matches: 15. Germline V gene lookup returns CDR1 MNHEY and CDR2 SMNVEV (reference sequence).

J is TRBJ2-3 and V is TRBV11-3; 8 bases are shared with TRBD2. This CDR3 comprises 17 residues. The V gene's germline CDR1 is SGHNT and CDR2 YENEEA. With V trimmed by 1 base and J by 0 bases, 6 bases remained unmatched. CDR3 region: CASSLGISSGSTDTQYF. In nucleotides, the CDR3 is TGTGCCAGCAGCTTAGGGATTTCTAGCGGGAGCACAGATACGCAGTATTTT. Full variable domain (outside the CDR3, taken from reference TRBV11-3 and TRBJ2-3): EAGVVQSPRYKIIEKKQPVAFWCNPISGHNTLYWYLQNLGQGPELLIRYENEEAVDDSQLPKDRFSAERLKGVDSTLKIQPAELGDSAVYLCASSLGISSGSTDTQYFGPGTRLTVL.